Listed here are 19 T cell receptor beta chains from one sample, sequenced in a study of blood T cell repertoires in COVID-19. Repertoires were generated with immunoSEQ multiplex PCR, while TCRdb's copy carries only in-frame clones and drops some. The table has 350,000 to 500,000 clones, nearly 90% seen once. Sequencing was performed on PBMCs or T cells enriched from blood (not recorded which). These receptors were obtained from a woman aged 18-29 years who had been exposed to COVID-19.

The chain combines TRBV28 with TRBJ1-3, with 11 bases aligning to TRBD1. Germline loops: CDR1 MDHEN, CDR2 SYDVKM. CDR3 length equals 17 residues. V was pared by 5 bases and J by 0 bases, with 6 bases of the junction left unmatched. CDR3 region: CASSPWTGGFSGNTIYF. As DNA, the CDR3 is TGTGCCAGCAGTCCATGGACAGGGGGCTTCTCTGGAAACACCATATATTTT.

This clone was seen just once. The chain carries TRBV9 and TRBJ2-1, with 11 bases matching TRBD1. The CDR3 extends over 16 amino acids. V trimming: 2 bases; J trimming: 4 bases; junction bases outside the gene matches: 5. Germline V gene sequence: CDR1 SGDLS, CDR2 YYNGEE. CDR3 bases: TGTGCCAGCAGCGTGTGGACAGGGGGCTCATACAATGAGCAGTTCTTC. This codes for CASSVWTGGSYNEQFF.

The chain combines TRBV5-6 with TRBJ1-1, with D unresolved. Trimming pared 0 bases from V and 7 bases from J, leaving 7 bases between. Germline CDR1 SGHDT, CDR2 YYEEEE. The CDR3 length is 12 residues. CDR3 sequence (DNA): TGTGCCAGCAGCTTGGGAGGTTTTGAAGCTTTCTTT. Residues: CASSLGGFEAFF.

CDR3 protein: CASSVGLAGGQETQYF. Here the CDR3 DNA reads TGTGCCAGCAGCGTAGGGCTAGCGGGAGGTCAAGAGACCCAGTACTTC. The chain joins TRBV9 to TRBJ2-5, with TRBD2 matching over 11 bases. CDR1 SGDLS and CDR2 YYNGEE come from the germline V gene. CDR3 length: 16 amino acids. Losses at the gene ends were 0 bases for V and 2 bases for J; bases not matched to a gene: 3.

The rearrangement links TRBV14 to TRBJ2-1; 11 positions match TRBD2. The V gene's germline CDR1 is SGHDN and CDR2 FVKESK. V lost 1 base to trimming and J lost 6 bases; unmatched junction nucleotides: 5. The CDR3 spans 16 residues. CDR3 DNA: TGTGCCAGCAGCCAAGTGATAGCGGGGGGGCTCAATGAGCAGTTCTTC. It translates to CASSQVIAGGLNEQFF.

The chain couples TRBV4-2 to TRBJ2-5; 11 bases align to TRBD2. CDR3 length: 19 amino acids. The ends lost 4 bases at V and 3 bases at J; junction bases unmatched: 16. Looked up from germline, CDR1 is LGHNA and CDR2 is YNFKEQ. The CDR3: CASSRTGASGGPSEETQYF. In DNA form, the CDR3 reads TGTGCCAGCAGCCGAACCGGCGCTAGCGGGGGGCCCTCCGAAGAGACCCAGTACTTC.

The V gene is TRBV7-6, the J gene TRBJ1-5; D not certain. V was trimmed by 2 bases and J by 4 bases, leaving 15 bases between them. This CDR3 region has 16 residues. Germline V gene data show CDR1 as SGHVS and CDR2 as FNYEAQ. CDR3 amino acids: CASSLYPVSRNQPQHF. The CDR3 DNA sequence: TGTGCCAGCAGCTTATATCCGGTATCAAGAAATCAGCCCCAGCATTTT.

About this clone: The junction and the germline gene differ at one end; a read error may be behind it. The CDR3 sequence: CASSLTSQGNQPQHF. CDR3 DNA sequence: TGTGCCAGCAGCTTAACGTCACAGGGCAACCAGCCCCAGCATTTT. The chain carries TRBV7-2 and TRBJ1-5; maybe TRBD1 (6 bases). The CDR3 contains 15 residues. Germline V CDR1 and CDR2: SGHTA, FQGNSA.

The CDR3 bases are TGTGCCAGCTCACCCCGTGGCAGTCAAGAGACCCAGTACTTC. Translation gives CASSPRGSQETQYF. The V gene is TRBV18, the J gene TRBJ2-5; D is ambiguous. Looked up from germline, CDR1 is KGHSH and CDR2 is LQKENI. V was cut by 3 bases and J by 2 bases, with 10 bases left in between. The CDR3 covers 14 residues.

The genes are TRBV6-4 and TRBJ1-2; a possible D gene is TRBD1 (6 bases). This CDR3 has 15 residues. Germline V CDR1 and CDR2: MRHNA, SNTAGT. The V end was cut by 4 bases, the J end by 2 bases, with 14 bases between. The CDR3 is CASSVSGATNYGYTF. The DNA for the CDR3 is TGTGCCAGCAGTGTGTCAGGGGCCACCAACTATGGCTACACCTTC.

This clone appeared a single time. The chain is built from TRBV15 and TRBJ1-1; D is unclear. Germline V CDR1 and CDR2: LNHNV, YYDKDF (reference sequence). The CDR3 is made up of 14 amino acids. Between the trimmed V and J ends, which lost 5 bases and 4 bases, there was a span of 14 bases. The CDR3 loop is CATSGRVFGTEAFF. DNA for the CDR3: TGTGCCACCAGCGGCCGGGTCTTTGGCACTGAAGCTTTCTTT.

The CDR3 nucleotides are TGTGCCAGCAGTGCGGAGGGCAATCAGCCCCAGCATTTT. This encodes CASSAEGNQPQHF. The chain employs TRBV6-4 and TRBJ1-5, with D hard to call. The germline V and J ends were trimmed by 4 bases and 2 bases, with 6 bases remaining between them. The CDR3 is 13 residues long. In germline, CDR1 is MRHNA, CDR2 SNTAGT.

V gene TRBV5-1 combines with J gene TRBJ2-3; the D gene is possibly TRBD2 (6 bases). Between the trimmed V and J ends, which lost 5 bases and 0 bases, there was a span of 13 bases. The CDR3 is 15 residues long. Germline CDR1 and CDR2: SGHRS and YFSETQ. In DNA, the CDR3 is TGCGCCAGCAGGTACCGGGACTCTAGCACAGATACGCAGTATTTT. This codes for CASRYRDSSTDTQYF.

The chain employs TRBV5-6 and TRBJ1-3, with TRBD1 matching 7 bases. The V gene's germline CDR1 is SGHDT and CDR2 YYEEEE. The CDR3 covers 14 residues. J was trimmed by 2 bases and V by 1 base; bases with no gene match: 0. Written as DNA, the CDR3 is TGTGCCAGCAGCTTGAGGGGGCCTGGAAACACCATATATTTT. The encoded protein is CASSLRGPGNTIYF.

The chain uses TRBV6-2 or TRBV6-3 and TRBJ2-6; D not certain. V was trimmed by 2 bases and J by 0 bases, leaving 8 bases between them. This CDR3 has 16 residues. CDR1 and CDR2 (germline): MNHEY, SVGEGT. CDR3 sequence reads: CASSYNSLSGANVLTF. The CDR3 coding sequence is TGTGCCAGCAGTTACAACTCCCTCTCTGGGGCCAACGTCCTGACTTTC.

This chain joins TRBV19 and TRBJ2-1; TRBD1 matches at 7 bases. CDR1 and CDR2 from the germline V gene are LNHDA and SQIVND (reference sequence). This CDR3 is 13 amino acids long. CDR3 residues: CAYRDRDNNEQFF. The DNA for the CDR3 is TGTGCTTACCGGGACAGAGACAACAATGAGCAGTTCTTC.

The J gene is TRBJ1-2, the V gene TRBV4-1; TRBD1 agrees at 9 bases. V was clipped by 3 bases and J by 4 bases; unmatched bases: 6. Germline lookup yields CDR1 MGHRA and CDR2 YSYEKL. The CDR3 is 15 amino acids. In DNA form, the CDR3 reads TGCGCCAGCAGCCAGGGACGACAGGGGGTCTATGGCTACACCTTC. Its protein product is CASSQGRQGVYGYTF.

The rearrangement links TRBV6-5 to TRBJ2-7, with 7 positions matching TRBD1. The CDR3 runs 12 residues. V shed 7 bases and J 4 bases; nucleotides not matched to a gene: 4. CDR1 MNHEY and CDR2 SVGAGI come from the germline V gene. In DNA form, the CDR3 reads TGTGCCAGCAAAGGGACAGCGTACGAGCAGTACTTC. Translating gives CASKGTAYEQYF.

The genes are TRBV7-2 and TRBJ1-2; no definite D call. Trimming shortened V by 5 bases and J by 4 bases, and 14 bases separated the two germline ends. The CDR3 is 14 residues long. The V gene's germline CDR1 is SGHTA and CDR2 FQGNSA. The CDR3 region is CASSNYHTSYGYTF. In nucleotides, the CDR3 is TGTGCCAGCAGCAACTACCACACAAGCTATGGCTACACCTTC.